The rows below give T cell receptor beta chains drawn from one sample of a study of T-cell memory formation after mild COVID-19. One entry per CDR3 protein results from TCRdb running MiXCR on the 5' RACE reads. The sample lists 300,000 to 350,000 distinct CDR3 sequences, roughly 13% seen once, with roughly 23% in the top ten. The specimen sequenced was PBMCs or a T cell subset sorted from them (not recorded which). These TCRs come from a man aged 18-30 years who had mild COVID-19 (a few samples of this study predate the infection). Cell type and time point are not known. CDR3s include the opening cysteine and the closing phenylalanine or tryptophan. D genes are given only for firm matches. Clone size is shown for a subset of rows, as once, few, many or a class of expanded clone.

V gene	clone size	J gene	D gene	CDR3 length	CDR3 protein	CDR3 DNA
TRBV20-1	few	TRBJ2-1	TRBD2	18	CSARPRASGGALDNEQFF	TGCAGTGCTCGCCCTAGGGCTAGCGGGGGGGCCCTAGACAATGAGCAGTTCTTC
TRBV10-3	few	TRBJ2-1	TRBD2	16	CAISARTSGGYNEQFF	TGTGCCATCAGTGCCCGGACTAGCGGGGGGTACAATGAGCAGTTCTTC
TRBV2	few	TRBJ1-2	TRBD1	15	CASSDDTGGAYGYTF	TGTGCCAGCAGTGATGACACAGGGGGAGCCTATGGCTACACCTTC
TRBV20-1	few	TRBJ1-5	TRBD1	13	CSALDRADGPQHF	TGCAGTGCTTTGGACAGGGCGGATGGGCCCCAGCATTTT
TRBV6-9	NA	TRBJ2-1	NA	16	CASNRGARVVRNEQFF	TGTGCCAGCAATCGGGGGGCGCGGGTGGTTCGCAATGAGCAGTTCTTC
TRBV7-8	few	TRBJ1-2	TRBD1	13	CASSLGDRVGYTF	TGTGCCAGCAGCTTAGGGGACAGGGTTGGCTACACCTTC
TRBV20-1	NA	TRBJ1-2	NA	12	CSARPRGYGYTF	TGCAGTGCTAGGCCCCGGGGCTATGGCTACACCTTC
TRBV12-3/TRBV12-4	few	TRBJ2-5	NA	12	CASGPLGETQYF	TGTGCCAGCGGGCCTCTGGGGGAGACCCAGTACTTC
TRBV6-5	few	TRBJ2-3	TRBD1	18	CASSYGGIEGASTDTQYF	TGTGCCAGCAGTTACGGGGGTATTGAGGGGGCGAGCACAGATACGCAGTATTTT
TRBV9	NA	TRBJ2-2	NA	15	CASSVVSTGTGELFF	TGTGCCAGCAGCGTAGTTTCGACGGGGACCGGGGAGCTGTTTTTT
TRBV5-8	few	TRBJ2-6	NA	16	CASSPEYGAGANVLTF	TGTGCCAGCAGCCCGGAATACGGGGCTGGGGCCAACGTCCTGACTTTC
TRBV19	NA	TRBJ1-2	NA	14	CASSISGLADGYTF	TGTGCCAGTAGTATATCGGGTTTAGCGGATGGCTACACCTTC
TRBV5-1	NA	TRBJ2-1	NA	14	CASSNFRGGDEQFF	TGCGCCAGCAGCAACTTCAGGGGTGGGGATGAGCAGTTCTTC
TRBV5-1	few	TRBJ1-2	NA	17	CASSLWTVSQANYGYTF	TGCGCCAGCAGCTTGTGGACAGTTTCTCAAGCTAACTATGGCTACACCTTC
TRBV5-1	many	TRBJ2-1	TRBD2	14	CASSPGTTYNEQFF	TGCGCCAGCAGCCCCGGGACTACCTACAATGAGCAGTTCTTC
TRBV6-2/TRBV6-3	NA	TRBJ2-3	TRBD2	14	CASNLGGAADTQYF	TGTGCCAGCAACCTCGGGGGGGCCGCAGATACGCAGTATTTT
TRBV7-8	NA	TRBJ2-3	TRBD2	14	CASKIRGGPDTQYF	TGTGCCAGCAAGATACGGGGGGGCCCAGATACGCAGTATTTT
TRBV6-5	NA	TRBJ1-1	NA	12	CASSTGSTEAFF	TGTGCCAGCAGCACAGGGAGCACTGAAGCTTTCTTT
TRBV20-1	few	TRBJ2-6	TRBD1	15	CSASRDSPGANVLTF	TGCAGTGCTAGTAGGGACAGCCCTGGGGCCAACGTCCTGACTTTC
TRBV5-1	few	TRBJ2-7	NA	14	CASSLAVYSYEQYF	TGCGCCAGCAGCTTGGCCGTGTACTCCTACGAGCAGTACTTC
TRBV18	NA	TRBJ2-3	TRBD2	16	CASSPWTSGRTDTQYF	TGTGCCAGCTCACCGTGGACTAGCGGACGCACAGATACGCAGTATTTT
TRBV29-1	NA	TRBJ2-7	TRBD2	15	CSVAELAGGTYEQYF	TGCAGCGTTGCCGAACTAGCGGGGGGGACCTACGAGCAGTACTTC
TRBV4-1	NA	TRBJ2-6	NA	16	CASSQDWGAGANVLTF	TGCGCCAGCAGCCAAGATTGGGGAGCTGGGGCCAACGTCCTGACTTTC
TRBV5-1	many	TRBJ2-5	NA	14	CASAEQGDQETQYF	TGCGCCAGCGCAGAACAGGGAGACCAAGAGACCCAGTACTTC
TRBV27	NA	TRBJ1-6	NA	15	CASSLLGVNYSPLHF	TGTGCCAGCAGTTTGCTCGGGGTGAACTATTCACCCCTCCACTTT
TRBV25-1	NA	TRBJ2-5	TRBD2	14	CASSDSLAGETQYF	TGTGCCAGCAGTGATTCCCTAGCGGGAGAGACCCAGTACTTC
TRBV5-1	NA	TRBJ1-6	NA	14	CASSLGQGDSPLHF	TGCGCCAGCAGCTTGGGTCAGGGAGATTCACCCCTCCACTTT
TRBV12-3/TRBV12-4	NA	TRBJ1-5	NA	13	CASSFDEADLQHF	TGTGCCAGCAGTTTTGACGAGGCGGATCTCCAGCATTTT
TRBV5-4	NA	TRBJ1-6	NA	14	CASSSTRENSPLHF	TGTGCCAGCAGCTCCACCCGAGAAAATTCACCCCTCCACTTT
TRBV28	many	TRBJ2-3	NA	12	CASSSSGDTQYF	TGTGCCAGCAGTTCGTCTGGGGATACGCAGTATTTT